These T cell receptor beta chains were read from a single sample in a study of cytomegalovirus exposure and HLA in healthy donors. Repertoires were generated with immunoSEQ multiplex PCR, while TCRdb's copy carries only in-frame clones and drops some. The table includes about 140,000 clones, approximately 87% detected once. Sequencing was performed on PBMCs. The receptors were sampled from a man in his forties in good health and CMV-seronegative. Both conserved end residues are part of each CDR3. Fields, in order: clone size, V gene, J gene, D gene, CDR3 protein, CDR3 DNA. D genes are given only for firm matches. The listing skips clone size in some rows; elsewhere it reads once, few, many or a size class.

clone_size: NA; v_call: TRBV29-1; j_call: TRBJ2-1; d_call: NA; cdr3_aa: CSVAGGATSYNEQFF; cdr3_nt: TGCAGCGTTGCAGGAGGGGCCACCTCCTACAATGAGCAGTTCTTC
clone_size: NA; v_call: TRBV5-8; j_call: TRBJ1-5; d_call: TRBD1; cdr3_aa: CASSLASGQGVNQPQHF; cdr3_nt: TGTGCCAGCAGCTTGGCATCGGGACAGGGCGTCAATCAGCCCCAGCATTTT
clone_size: once; v_call: TRBV29-1; j_call: TRBJ2-1; d_call: TRBD2; cdr3_aa: CSVGGGGQFF; cdr3_nt: TGCAGCGTTGGCGGGGGTGGGCAGTTCTTC
clone_size: NA; v_call: TRBV5-4; j_call: TRBJ2-5; d_call: TRBD1; cdr3_aa: CASSLVRGTGEYF; cdr3_nt: TGTGCCAGCAGCTTGGTCCGAGGCACAGGGGAGTACTTC
clone_size: once; v_call: TRBV5-1; j_call: TRBJ2-5; d_call: NA; cdr3_aa: CASSLAQGMRTQYF; cdr3_nt: TGCGCCAGCAGCTTGGCCCAGGGGATGAGGACCCAGTACTTC
clone_size: few; v_call: TRBV13; j_call: TRBJ2-7; d_call: NA; cdr3_aa: CASSLAGDEQYF; cdr3_nt: TGTGCCAGCAGCTTAGCCGGGGACGAGCAGTACTTC
clone_size: NA; v_call: TRBV7-9; j_call: TRBJ2-7; d_call: TRBD2; cdr3_aa: CASSPTSGGSYEQYF; cdr3_nt: TGTGCCAGCAGCCCGACTAGCGGGGGTTCTTACGAGCAGTACTTC
clone_size: NA; v_call: TRBV28; j_call: TRBJ2-4; d_call: NA; cdr3_aa: CASSLAKNIQYF; cdr3_nt: TGTGCCAGCAGCCTAGCCAAAAACATTCAGTACTTC
clone_size: NA; v_call: TRBV4-1; j_call: TRBJ1-2; d_call: NA; cdr3_aa: CASSQPGVLGYTF; cdr3_nt: TGCGCCAGCAGCCAACCAGGGGTTTTAGGCTACACCTTC
clone_size: NA; v_call: TRBV2; j_call: TRBJ2-5; d_call: NA; cdr3_aa: CASSGAGGETQYF; cdr3_nt: TGTGCCAGCAGTGGGGCAGGTGGGGAGACCCAGTACTTC
clone_size: NA; v_call: TRBV18; j_call: TRBJ1-1; d_call: TRBD1; cdr3_aa: CASSRAGTGGGNTEAFF; cdr3_nt: TGTGCCAGCTCACGAGCCGGGACAGGGGGCGGGAACACTGAAGCTTTCTTT
clone_size: NA; v_call: TRBV2; j_call: TRBJ2-1; d_call: NA; cdr3_aa: CASSPRRGSYNEQFF; cdr3_nt: TGTGCCAGCAGCCCGAGGCGGGGTTCCTACAATGAGCAGTTCTTC
clone_size: NA; v_call: TRBV4-1; j_call: TRBJ2-1; d_call: NA; cdr3_aa: CASSIRPLGHTYNEQFF; cdr3_nt: TGCGCCAGCAGCATCCGACCCTTGGGCCATACTTACAATGAGCAGTTCTTC
clone_size: NA; v_call: TRBV19; j_call: TRBJ2-7; d_call: NA; cdr3_aa: CASSWTVFYEQYF; cdr3_nt: TGTGCCAGTAGTTGGACAGTCTTCTACGAGCAGTACTTC
clone_size: NA; v_call: TRBV2; j_call: TRBJ2-5; d_call: NA; cdr3_aa: CASSEGSPGLAEQETQYF; cdr3_nt: TGTGCCAGCAGTGAGGGCTCCCCCGGATTAGCGGAACAAGAGACCCAGTACTTC
clone_size: NA; v_call: TRBV2; j_call: TRBJ2-7; d_call: NA; cdr3_aa: CASSEVTGLGYEQYF; cdr3_nt: TGTGCCAGCAGTGAAGTTACAGGGCTAGGGTACGAGCAGTACTTC
clone_size: NA; v_call: TRBV9; j_call: TRBJ2-2; d_call: NA; cdr3_aa: CASSVLTEGTGELFF; cdr3_nt: TGTGCCAGCAGCGTATTAACGGAGGGCACCGGGGAGCTGTTTTTT
clone_size: NA; v_call: TRBV5-1; j_call: TRBJ2-5; d_call: TRBD2; cdr3_aa: CASSRVGGESAEQYF; cdr3_nt: TGCGCCAGCAGCCGCGTGGGGGGGGAGAGCGCGGAGCAGTACTTC
clone_size: NA; v_call: TRBV4-3; j_call: TRBJ2-7; d_call: NA; cdr3_aa: CASSQDRRGYEQYF; cdr3_nt: TGCGCCAGCAGCCAAGACCGCAGGGGATACGAGCAGTACTTC
clone_size: NA; v_call: TRBV6-5; j_call: TRBJ1-5; d_call: TRBD1; cdr3_aa: CASSRDRDQPQHF; cdr3_nt: TGTGCCAGCAGTAGGGACAGGGATCAGCCCCAGCATTTT
clone_size: NA; v_call: TRBV15; j_call: TRBJ2-1; d_call: NA; cdr3_aa: CATSRDGLRSYNEQFF; cdr3_nt: TGTGCCACCAGCAGAGATGGACTACGCTCCTACAATGAGCAGTTCTTC
clone_size: NA; v_call: TRBV7-6; j_call: TRBJ1-1; d_call: NA; cdr3_aa: CASSLTQNTEAFF; cdr3_nt: TGTGCCAGCAGCCTGACTCAGAACACTGAAGCTTTCTTT
clone_size: NA; v_call: TRBV27; j_call: TRBJ2-1; d_call: NA; cdr3_aa: CASSPRASVGNEQFF; cdr3_nt: TGTGCCAGCAGTCCTAGGGCTAGCGTAGGGAATGAGCAGTTCTTC
clone_size: NA; v_call: TRBV9; j_call: TRBJ2-7; d_call: NA; cdr3_aa: CANPNVAGMEVYERYF; cdr3_nt: TGTGCCAACCCTAATGTGGCGGGAATGGAAGTCTACGAGCGGTACTTC
clone_size: NA; v_call: TRBV12-2; j_call: TRBJ1-4; d_call: NA; cdr3_aa: CASRLGQGVEKLFF; cdr3_nt: TGTGCAAGTCGCTTAGGACAGGGGGTGGAAAAACTGTTTTTT
clone_size: NA; v_call: TRBV7-9; j_call: TRBJ2-1; d_call: TRBD2; cdr3_aa: CASSSSGSWVHEQFF; cdr3_nt: TGTGCCAGCAGCTCTAGCGGATCCTGGGTGCATGAGCAGTTCTTC
clone_size: NA; v_call: TRBV6-1; j_call: TRBJ2-3; d_call: NA; cdr3_aa: CASSEWDITDTQYF; cdr3_nt: TGTGCCAGCAGTGAATGGGACATCACAGATACGCAATATTTT
clone_size: NA; v_call: TRBV13; j_call: TRBJ1-1; d_call: TRBD1; cdr3_aa: CASSFWTGRTEAFF; cdr3_nt: TGTGCCAGCAGCTTTTGGACAGGGAGGACTGAAGCTTTCTTT